The 7 T cell receptor beta chains below come from one sample, sequenced in a study of somatic mutations in cytotoxic T cells in rheumatoid arthritis. Some clones are missing from TCRdb's copy, which holds only in-frame ones; the method was immunoSEQ multiplex PCR. The sample consists of 15,000 or so clones, roughly 72% of them appearing once. Sequencing was performed on CD8+ T cells sorted from blood. The receptor set was obtained from an adult with rheumatoid arthritis.

This rearrangement joins TRBV7-9 to TRBJ1-1; D not resolved. The CDR3 totals 13 residues. The V and J ends lost 5 bases and 1 base respectively, with 8 bases between them. From germline, CDR1 is SEHNR and CDR2 FQNEAQ (reference sequence). The CDR3 is CASSQESNTEAFF. The CDR3 DNA follows: TGTGCCAGCAGCCAAGAATCGAACACTGAAGCTTTCTTT.

The chain carries TRBV28 and TRBJ2-5, with D uncertain. CDR3 length equals 12 residues. V dropped 3 bases and J dropped 4 bases, with 6 bases sitting between them. Germline V gene data show CDR1 as MDHEN and CDR2 as SYDVKM. CDR3 nucleotides: TGTGCCAGCAGTTTCGGAAGAGAGACCCAGTACTTC. Amino acid sequence: CASSFGRETQYF. Full variable domain (missing parts from reference TRBV28 and TRBJ2-5): DVKVTQSSRYLVKRTGEKVFLECVQDMDHENMFWYRQDPGLGLRLIYFSYDVKMKEKGDIPEGYSVSREKKERFSLILESASTNQTSMYLCASSFGRETQYFGPGTRLLVL.

The chain is built from TRBV7-2 and TRBJ2-5; 10 positions agree with TRBD2. CDR3 length: 14 amino acids. Trimming took 6 bases from V and 5 from J; bases not matched to a gene: 6. Germline V CDR1 and CDR2: SGHTA, FQGNSA. The CDR3 region is CASRQAGGPETQYF. DNA for the CDR3: TGTGCCAGCAGACAAGCGGGGGGGCCGGAGACCCAGTACTTC.

This chain joins TRBV27 and TRBJ2-3, with 8 nucleotides matching TRBD2. Trimming at V came to 6 bases and at J to 2 bases, leaving 4 bases not matched to a gene. CDR1 and CDR2 from the germline V gene are MNHEY and SMNVEV (reference sequence). The CDR3 runs to 14 residues. This CDR3 reads CASRLAAITDTQYF. The CDR3 DNA reads as TGTGCCAGCAGACTAGCGGCCATCACAGATACGCAGTATTTT.

V and J are TRBV9 and TRBJ2-7; no firm D call. This CDR3 comprises 13 residues. Germline loops: CDR1 SGDLS, CDR2 YYNGEE. V was clipped by 0 bases and J by 3 bases, with 7 bases between them. The CDR3 DNA is TGTGCCAGCAGCGTAGGGGATAGCTACGAGCAGTACTTC. It specifies CASSVGDSYEQYF.

The chain links TRBV6-6 to TRBJ2-5; possible D gene TRBD1, 5 bases. The V gene's germline CDR1 is MNHNY and CDR2 SVGAGI (reference sequence). This CDR3 contains 13 residues. Between the trimmed V and J ends, which lost 7 bases and 5 bases, there was a span of 14 bases. CDR3 nucleotides: TGTGCCAGCACCTACGCAGGGCGGGAGACCCAGTACTTC. Translated, it gives CASTYAGRETQYF.

Only a few counts were recorded for this clone. The J gene is TRBJ1-1, the V gene TRBV4-3; possibly TRBD1 for D (5 bases). Germline CDR1 reads LGHNA; CDR2 reads YSLEER. This CDR3 is 13 amino acids long. Trimming took 4 bases from V and 6 from J, leaving 12 bases between them. DNA for the CDR3: TGCGCCAGCAGCCGTCAGGGAAATCCTGAAGCTTTCTTT. Translation: CASSRQGNPEAFF.